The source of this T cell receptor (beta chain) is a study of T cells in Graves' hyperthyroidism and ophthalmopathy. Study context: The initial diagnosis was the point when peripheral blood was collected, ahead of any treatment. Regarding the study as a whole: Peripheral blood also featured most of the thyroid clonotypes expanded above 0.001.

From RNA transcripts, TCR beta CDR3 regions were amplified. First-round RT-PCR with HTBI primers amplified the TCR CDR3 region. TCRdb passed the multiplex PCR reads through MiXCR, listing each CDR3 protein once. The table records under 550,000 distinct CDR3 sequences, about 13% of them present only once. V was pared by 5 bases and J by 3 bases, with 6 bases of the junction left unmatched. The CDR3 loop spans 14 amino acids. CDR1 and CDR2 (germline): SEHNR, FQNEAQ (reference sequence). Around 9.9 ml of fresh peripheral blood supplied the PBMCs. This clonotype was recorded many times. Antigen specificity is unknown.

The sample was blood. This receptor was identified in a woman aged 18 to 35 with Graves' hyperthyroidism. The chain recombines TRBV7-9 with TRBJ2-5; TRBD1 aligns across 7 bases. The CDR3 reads CASSAWDREETQYF. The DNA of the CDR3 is TGTGCCAGCAGCGCCTGGGACAGAGAAGAGACCCAGTACTTC. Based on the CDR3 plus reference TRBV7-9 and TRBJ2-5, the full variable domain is DTGVSQNPRHKITKRGQNVTFRCDPISEHNRLYWYRQTLGQGPEFLTYFQNEAQLEKSRLLSDRFSAERPKGSFSTLEIQRTEQGDSAMYLCASSAWDREETQYFGPGTRLLVL.